Each of the 24 T cell receptor beta chains below was sequenced from the same sample in a study of Graves' ophthalmopathy and Graves' hyperthyroidism. As the template, RNA transcripts were used to amplify TCR beta CDR3 regions. An initial RT-PCR round employing HTBI primers preceded a second-round multiplex PCR. TCRdb ran MiXCR on the multiplex PCR reads and lists one entry per CDR3 protein. The profile covers a few hundred thousand distinct CDR3 sequences, with 15% appearing a single time and approximately 7% taken by the ten largest. The sample comprised peripheral blood. These receptor sequences come from a woman younger than 30 with stable Graves' hyperthyroidism.

Points on this clonotype: At one end, the junction sequence differs from germline, possibly due to a read error. The V gene is TRBV5-1, the J gene TRBJ2-4; 9 bases fit TRBD1. This CDR3 region has 16 residues. The germline CDR1 and CDR2 sequences are SGHRS and YFSETQ. CDR3 sequence reads: CASSAQGAGAKNIKYF. The CDR3 DNA reads as TGCGCCAGCAGCGCACAGGGGGCAGGAGCCAAAAACATTAAGTACTTC.

There are many counts of this clonotype. V usage is TRBV11-2 and J usage is TRBJ1-6; 8 bases fit TRBD1. The length of the CDR3 is 15 residues. Per germline, CDR1 SGHAT and CDR2 FQNNGV. Losses at the gene ends were 1 base for V and 9 bases for J; bases not matched to a gene: 5. CDR3 nucleotides: TGTGCCAGCAGCTTAGCGGCAGGGGGCTTTTCACCCCTCCACTTT. It translates to CASSLAAGGFSPLHF.

The V call is TRBV20-1, the J call TRBJ2-7; perhaps TRBD1 as D (6 bases). The CDR3 runs to 13 residues. V lost 4 bases and J lost 7, with 17 bases in between. CDR1 and CDR2 from the germline V gene are DFQATT and SNEGSKA (reference sequence). The CDR3 region has the DNA TGCAGTGCTACTACGACAGGCCGGGGAGAGCAGTACTTC. Translation gives CSATTTGRGEQYF.

This clonotype was detected ten times or more. The V and J genes are TRBV7-9 and TRBJ2-7; D is possibly TRBD2 (6 bases). Germline-derived CDR1 and CDR2 are SEHNR and FQNEAQ (reference sequence). Trimming left V 4 bases short and J 4 bases short, with 20 bases between. The CDR3 extends over 16 amino acids. The chain's CDR3 is CASSSSSGGRRYEQYF. The DNA of the CDR3 is TGTGCCAGCAGCTCATCAAGCGGAGGGCGTCGGTACGAGCAGTACTTC.

This chain connects TRBV6-4 to TRBJ2-5; D gene ambiguous. V lost 10 bases to trimming and J lost 4 bases, with 16 bases between them. The CDR3 runs to 13 residues. From germline, CDR1 is MRHNA and CDR2 SNTAGT. The CDR3 DNA follows: TGTGCCACCACCCTAGGGTCCTCAGAGACCCAGTACTTC. This sequence encodes CATTLGSSETQYF.

This clonotype was recorded at least ten times. This sequence joins TRBV6-5 and TRBJ1-2, with D unclear. V was clipped by 0 bases and J by 6 bases, with 14 bases between them. The CDR3 covers 15 residues. Germline CDR1 reads MNHEY; CDR2 reads SVGAGI. CDR3 sequence: CASSYSSEGLDGYTF. CDR3 DNA sequence: TGTGCCAGCAGTTACTCGTCCGAGGGCTTGGATGGCTACACCTTC.

This clonotype was seen once. The chain recombines TRBV25-1 with TRBJ2-5, with no clear D. The CDR3 sequence is 13 residues long. V was trimmed by 7 bases and J by 5 bases, leaving 14 bases between them. The germline gives CDR1 MGHDK, CDR2 SYGVNS. The CDR3 region is CASTGALGETQYF. In DNA, the CDR3 is TGTGCCAGCACTGGCGCTCTTGGGGAGACCCAGTACTTC.

In its sample, this clonotype was seen many times. The chain is built from TRBV29-1 and TRBJ2-5; unclear D gene. The germline V gene has CDR1 SQVTM and CDR2 ANQGSEA. CDR3 length: 14 amino acids. Trimming cost V 1 base and J 1 base, with 10 bases left between them. DNA of the CDR3: TGCAGCGTTGAAGGAACTTCCCCCCAAGAGACCCAGTACTTC. Translating gives CSVEGTSPQETQYF.

The chain employs TRBV5-1 and TRBJ2-5; D ambiguous. This CDR3 is built from 13 residues. In germline, CDR1 is SGHRS, CDR2 YFSETQ. V was cut by 4 bases and J by 2 bases, with 9 bases left in between. The CDR3 is CASSELRQETQYF. Written as DNA, the CDR3 is TGCGCCAGCAGCGAACTTCGGCAAGAGACCCAGTACTTC.

This clonotype has ten or more counts. The chain uses TRBV2 and TRBJ1-1; no reliable D call. This CDR3 is built from 14 residues. V was cut by 0 bases and J by 0 bases, with 5 bases left in between. Germline V gene sequence: CDR1 SNHLY, CDR2 FYNNEI. CDR3 sequence (DNA): TGTGCCAGCAGTGAAGCCCAGATGAACACTGAAGCTTTCTTT. This sequence encodes CASSEAQMNTEAFF. Full variable domain (missing parts from reference TRBV2 and TRBJ1-1): EPEVTQTPSHQVTQMGQEVILRCVPISNHLYFYWYRQILGQKVEFLVSFYNNEISEKSEIFDDQFSVERPDGSNFTLKIRSTKLEDSAMYFCASSEAQMNTEAFFGQGTRLTVV.

The sample holds many counts of this clonotype. The chain links TRBV10-3 to TRBJ1-2; possibly TRBD1 for D (6 bases). V lost 5 bases and J 2 bases, leaving 9 bases between the germline ends. The germline gives CDR1 ENHRY, CDR2 SYGVKD. This CDR3 comprises 13 residues. This chain's CDR3 is CAISLGQNYGYTF. CDR3 bases: TGTGCCATCAGTTTAGGACAGAACTATGGCTACACCTTC.

This clonotype was seen at least ten times. CDR3 coding DNA: TGTGCCAGCAAAACCGGAAACTATGGCTACACCTTC. Translation: CASKTGNYGYTF. The gene calls are TRBV6-2 or TRBV6-3 and TRBJ1-2; D uncertain. The V and J ends lost 7 bases and 2 bases respectively, with 8 bases between them. Germline assignment: CDR1 MNHEY and CDR2 SVGEGT. This CDR3 contains 12 residues.

This clonotype occurred many times. The J gene is TRBJ1-2, the V gene TRBV6-1; D remains ambiguous. Deletions cut 1 base from V and 3 bases from J, with 12 bases between. The CDR3 contains 15 residues. Germline assignment: CDR1 MNHNS and CDR2 SASEGT. This chain's CDR3 is CASSEGGPVYYGYTF. The CDR3 nucleotides are TGTGCCAGCAGTGAAGGCGGCCCCGTATACTATGGCTACACCTTC.

This clonotype was seen ten or more times. V and J are TRBV12-3 or TRBV12-4 and TRBJ2-5; perhaps TRBD2 as D (6 bases). The CDR3 covers 15 residues. Trimming removed 2 bases from V and 2 bases from J, with 12 bases in between. CDR3 region: CASSLPTSRQETQYF. The CDR3 DNA sequence: TGTGCCAGCAGTTTACCCACTAGCCGGCAAGAGACCCAGTACTTC.

Many counts were recorded for this clonotype. The chain links TRBV20-1 to TRBJ1-1; a weak D match, TRBD1 (5 bases). Per germline, CDR1 DFQATT and CDR2 SNEGSKA (reference sequence). The CDR3 spans 12 residues. Trimming took off 3 bases at V and 6 bases at J, with 11 bases between the two ends. CDR3 protein: CSARIPGPEAFF. The CDR3 nucleotides read TGCAGTGCTAGGATACCGGGGCCTGAAGCTTTCTTT.

Judged by abundance, this clonotype is medium-sized. CDR3 protein: CASSLAGTQNTEAFF. As DNA, the CDR3 is TGCGCCAGCAGCTTGGCCGGGACACAGAACACTGAAGCTTTCTTT. V is TRBV5-1 and J is TRBJ1-1; possibly TRBD1 for D (6 bases). Germline V gene lookup returns CDR1 SGHRS and CDR2 YFSETQ. The V and J ends lost 0 bases and 1 base respectively, with 10 bases between them. This CDR3 comprises 15 residues.

This clonotype has at least ten counts. The chain uses TRBV20-1 and TRBJ1-1; D gene uncertain. This CDR3 is 13 amino acids long. CDR1 and CDR2 from the germline V gene are DFQATT and SNEGSKA (reference sequence). V dropped 2 bases and J dropped 3 bases, with 10 bases sitting between them. Here the CDR3 reads CSARPDGHTEAFF. The DNA for the CDR3 is TGCAGTGCTAGACCCGACGGGCACACTGAAGCTTTCTTT.

This clonotype was counted ten times or more. CDR3 in amino acids: CSVEVVDSSSYEQYF. In DNA, the CDR3 is TGCAGCGTTGAAGTAGTGGACAGTAGCTCCTACGAGCAGTACTTC. This chain joins TRBV29-1 and TRBJ2-7, with a weak D call TRBD1 (6 bases). CDR3 length: 15 amino acids. The germline V gene has CDR1 SQVTM and CDR2 ANQGSEA. V lost 1 base and J lost 0, with 13 bases in between.

This clonotype occurred many times. The V call is TRBV11-2, the J call TRBJ2-2; possibly TRBD2 for D (5 bases). This CDR3 has 16 amino acids. The germline CDR1 and CDR2 sequences are SGHAT and FQNNGV. V was shortened by 2 bases and J by 4 bases, with 14 bases between the two germline ends. The CDR3 loop is CASSLFSSGSTGELFF. Here the CDR3 DNA reads TGTGCCAGCAGCTTATTCAGCTCGGGGAGCACCGGGGAGCTGTTTTTT.

This clonotype was observed a handful of times. The chain links TRBV9 to TRBJ1-1; a possible D gene is TRBD1 (6 bases). V dropped 0 bases and J dropped 5 bases, with 17 bases sitting between them. The CDR3 loop spans 16 amino acids. CDR1 and CDR2 from the germline V gene are SGDLS and YYNGEE. The CDR3 protein is CASSVATGAGQTEAFF. The CDR3 coding sequence is TGTGCCAGCAGCGTAGCGACGGGGGCGGGACAAACTGAAGCTTTCTTT.

The chain is built from TRBV12-3 or TRBV12-4 and TRBJ1-1; no reliable D call. V was clipped by 2 bases and J by 0 bases, with 10 bases between them. The CDR3 sequence is 15 residues long. Here the CDR3 DNA reads TGTGCCAGCAGTTTAACATCGCGTATGAACACTGAAGCTTTCTTT. Translating gives CASSLTSRMNTEAFF.

Regarding this clonotype: The final CDR3 position lacks the conserved phenylalanine or tryptophan, pointing to a likely read error. It is unclear where the CDR3 begins or ends on the DNA, so no DNA is shown, and the CDR3 is as TCRdb lists it. This chain joins TRBV11-2 and TRBJ2-5; the table's TRBD2 call for D was not verified on the DNA. The CDR3 is 14 amino acids long, termini counted. From germline, CDR1 is SGHAT and CDR2 FQNNGV. The CDR3 is CASSPHSLAGPLHV.

This clonotype has at least ten counts. V and J are TRBV5-1 and TRBJ2-7; tentative D call: TRBD1 (7 bases). Trimming left V 0 bases short and J 2 bases short, with 12 bases between. The CDR3 is 15 amino acids. The V gene's germline CDR1 is SGHRS and CDR2 YFSETQ. CDR3: CASSLGQGGPYEQYF. The CDR3 nucleotides are TGCGCCAGCAGCTTGGGGCAGGGGGGTCCCTACGAGCAGTACTTC. Supplemented by reference TRBV5-1 and TRBJ2-7, the full variable domain reads KAGVTQTPRYLIKTRGQQVTLSCSPISGHRSVSWYQQTPGQGLQFLFEYFSETQRNKGNFPGRFSGRQFSNSRSEMNVSTLELGDSALYLCASSLGQGGPYEQYFGPGTRLTVT.

The chain recombines TRBV28 with TRBJ1-1; 7 nucleotides agree with TRBD1. This CDR3 is built from 14 residues. Trimming took 6 bases from V and 4 from J; bases not matched to a gene: 8. CDR1 and CDR2 from the germline V gene are MDHEN and SYDVKM. This CDR3 reads CASSPTGLATEAFF. CDR3 bases: TGTGCCAGCAGCCCGACAGGGTTGGCCACTGAAGCTTTCTTT.